The sequence of this T cell receptor beta chain was determined in a study of shared clonotypes between healthy human individuals. The overall study: The study drew on two women and a few men aged 18 to 49 as donors. Three plates were used per donor for CD4 naive, three for CD4 memory, two for CD8 naive and one for CD8 memory.

After removal of 9 bases from V and 4 bases from J, the junction contained 13 bases not matched to a gene. This CDR3 spans 15 amino acids. Looked up from germline, CDR1 is LNHDA and CDR2 is SQIVND (reference sequence). Worth noting for this clone: What it binds is unknown.

Here immunoSEQ multiplex PCR was the method, and the copy in TCRdb shows in-frame clones only, minus some. Among fewer than 3 million clones listed, around 92% were seen once. General study findings and limits: Among the subsets, naive ones generally showed larger estimated richness than memory ones. Only blood samples were collected, and tissue repertoires likely differ.

The receptor's source is a young man in good health. Some clones in this sample may be carry-over from other donors' samples. Material for sequencing was naive CD4+ T cells from PBMCs. Specified subset: CD45RA+ positively selected. V is TRBV19 and J is TRBJ1-2, with 8 bases aligning to TRBD1. The CDR3 here is CASRRGTGTFYGYTF. CDR3 nucleotide sequence: TGTGCCAGCAGGAGAGGGACAGGAACCTTCTATGGCTACACCTTC.